The clone carrying this TCR beta chain was seen at least ten times. The data stem from a study of T-cell memory formation after mild COVID-19. V was cut by 9 bases and J by 1 base, with 19 bases left in between. The length of the CDR3 is 16 residues. The germline gives CDR1 MNHEY, CDR2 SVGEGT. One entry per CDR3 protein, called by TCRdb with MiXCR from the 5' RACE reads. In the table there are some 300,000 distinct CDR3 sequences, 20% to 25% of which are singletons. Sequencing was carried out using PBMCs or a T cell subset sorted from them (not recorded which). The clonotype was recovered from a young man who had mild COVID-19 (a few samples of this study predate the infection). Cell type and time point are not known. This rearrangement joins TRBV6-2 or TRBV6-3 to TRBJ2-1; tentatively, D is TRBD1 or TRBD2 (6 bases each). The CDR3 DNA reads TGTGCCAGTTGTGAACAGGGAGGTCGTTCCTACAATGAGCAGTTCTTC. It specifies CASCEQGGRSYNEQFF.